The 9 T cell receptor beta chains below were found in one sample sequenced in a study of T cell responses to AZD1222 COVID-19 vaccine. TCRdb's table, derived via immunoSEQ multiplex PCR, lists solely in-frame clones and lacks some. Of 110,000 or so clones listed, roughly 88% are singletons. The source material was peripheral blood, sampled on day 0 of AZD1222 vaccination. The receptor source for this set is an adult in good health.

This chain links TRBV19 with TRBJ1-6, with a weak D call TRBD1 (5 bases). Trimming removed 1 base from V and 7 bases from J, with 11 bases in between. The CDR3 runs 15 residues. Germline values: CDR1 LNHDA, CDR2 SQIVND (reference sequence). CDR3 bases: TGTGCCAGTAGTATAGGAGCAGGGCTAAATTCACCCCTCCACTTT. As protein: CASSIGAGLNSPLHF.

CDR3 sequence reads: CASKREANYGYTF. CDR3 bases: TGTGCCAGCAAAAGAGAAGCTAACTATGGCTACACCTTC. This rearrangement joins TRBV27 to TRBJ1-2; D gene unclear. V was pared by 7 bases and J by 0 bases, with 9 bases between. The CDR3 runs to 13 residues. The V gene's germline CDR1 is MNHEY and CDR2 SMNVEV (reference sequence).

The V call is TRBV18, the J call TRBJ1-1, with D possibly TRBD1 on 5 matching bases. The CDR3 totals 17 residues. V was pared by 2 bases and J by 1 base, with 17 bases between. Germline values: CDR1 KGHSH, CDR2 LQKENI. This CDR3 is CASSPESGSGGNTEAFF. The CDR3 DNA is TGTGCCAGCTCACCAGAGTCTGGGTCGGGGGGGAACACTGAAGCTTTCTTT. The variable domain in full, with the rest retrieved from reference TRBV18 and TRBJ1-1, is NAGVMQNPRHLVRRRGQEARLRCSPMKGHSHVYWYRQLPEEGLKFMVYLQKENIIDESGMPKERFSAEFPKEGPSILRIQQVVRGDSAAYFCASSPESGSGGNTEAFFGQGTRLTVV.

The genes are TRBV18 and TRBJ1-1; TRBD1 might be the D (6 bases). Germline CDR1 KGHSH, CDR2 LQKENI. This CDR3 region has 14 residues. Trimming removed 3 bases from V and 6 bases from J, with 14 bases in between. CDR3 loop: CASSPVQGSSEAFF. In nucleotides, the CDR3 is TGTGCCAGCTCACCGGTACAGGGCTCCTCTGAAGCTTTCTTT.

V usage is TRBV3-1 (or the pseudogene TRBV3-2) and J usage is TRBJ2-5; 9 bases agree with TRBD2. The CDR3 loop spans 15 amino acids. Germline V gene lookup returns CDR1 LGHDT and CDR2 YNNKEL (reference sequence). The V gene end was trimmed by 1 base and the J gene end by 11 bases; junction bases not matched to a gene: 11. This CDR3 reads CASSQVVSGGPGQYF. CDR3 in DNA: TGTGCCAGCAGCCAAGTGGTTAGCGGGGGCCCGGGACAGTACTTC.

This chain connects TRBV10-3 to TRBJ2-6; D is possibly TRBD1 (5 bases). V was clipped by 0 bases and J by 4 bases, with 10 bases between them. Germline V gene lookup returns CDR1 ENHRY and CDR2 SYGVKD. The CDR3 contains 16 residues. The CDR3 region is CAISESQGSGANVLTF. The CDR3 nucleotides read TGTGCCATCAGTGAGTCGCAGGGTTCCGGGGCCAACGTCCTGACTTTC.

Written as DNA, the CDR3 is TGTGCCAGCAGTTTAGGAGAGACCCAGTACTTC. It codes for CASSLGETQYF. This chain connects TRBV2 to TRBJ2-5, with unresolved D. This CDR3 contains 11 residues. V shed 5 bases and J shed 4 bases, with 5 bases lying between them. CDR1 is SNHLY and CDR2 is FYNNEI in the germline V gene.

The chain is built from TRBV3-1 (or the pseudogene TRBV3-2) and TRBJ2-5, with D possibly TRBD1 on 5 matching bases. In germline, CDR1 is LGHDT, CDR2 YNNKEL (reference sequence). V was shortened by 7 bases and J by 0 bases, with 9 bases between the two germline ends. This CDR3 has 13 residues. CDR3 in amino acids: CASTWTYQETQYF. CDR3 DNA: TGTGCCAGCACCTGGACATACCAAGAGACCCAGTACTTC.

The table lists this clone with a count of one. The chain joins TRBV4-3 to TRBJ2-7; TRBD2 aligns across 11 bases. Per the germline V gene, CDR1 is LGHNA and CDR2 is YSLEER. V trimming: 1 base; J trimming: 5 bases; junction bases outside the gene matches: 7. The CDR3 is 16 residues long. The CDR3 loop reads CASSQALAGVGDEQYF. CDR3 nucleotide sequence: TGCGCCAGCAGCCAAGCACTAGCGGGAGTAGGTGACGAGCAGTACTTC.